This T cell receptor (beta chain) is drawn from a study of shared clonotypes between healthy human individuals. Study-wide points: The expectation was that sequencing depth would affect clonotype sharing among donors. Generally, naive subsets (rather than memory subsets) showed larger estimated richness.

Repertoires were generated with immunoSEQ multiplex PCR, while TCRdb's copy carries only in-frame clones and drops some. Among around 2,000,000 clones, approximately 95% were seen once, and the ten largest hold 0.9% to 1.5%. Points on this clone: Its cognate antigen is unknown.

Naive CD8 cells lacked CD45RO, underwent positive selection for CCR7 and left out terminally differentiated effector memory CD45RA+ cells. Among the donors, all were Caucasian adults who lived in Nashville, Tennessee. The clonotype originates from a man between 18 and 29 years old in good health. The sample was naive CD8+ T cells sorted from blood.

CDR3 sequence reads: CASTRGIEQYF. In DNA, the CDR3 is TGCGCCAGCACCCGGGGAATCGAGCAGTACTTC. This sequence joins TRBV5-1 and TRBJ2-7; D perhaps matches TRBD2 (5 bases). The germline CDR1 and CDR2 sequences are SGHRS and YFSETQ. The V and J ends lost 6 bases and 6 bases respectively, with 10 bases between them. There are 11 residues in the CDR3.